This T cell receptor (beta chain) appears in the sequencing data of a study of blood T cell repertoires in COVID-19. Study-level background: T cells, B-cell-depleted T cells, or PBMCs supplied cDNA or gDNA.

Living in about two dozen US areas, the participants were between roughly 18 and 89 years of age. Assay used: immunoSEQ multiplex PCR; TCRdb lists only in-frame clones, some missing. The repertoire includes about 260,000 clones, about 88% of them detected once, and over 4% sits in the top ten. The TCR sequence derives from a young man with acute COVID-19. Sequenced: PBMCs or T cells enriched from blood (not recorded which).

DNA for the CDR3: TGTGCCAGCAGCCCAAGGACTAGCGGGGACGCGAACACCGGGGAGCTGTTTTTT. Translated: CASSPRTSGDANTGELFF. The chain combines TRBV21-1 with TRBJ2-2; TRBD2, as called in the table, went unchecked against the DNA. TRBV21-1 is marked as a pseudogene. This CDR3 is built from 18 residues.